Shown below are 7 T cell receptor beta chains from a single sample sequenced in a study of blood T cell repertoires in COVID-19. Some clones are missing from TCRdb's copy, which holds only in-frame ones; the method was immunoSEQ multiplex PCR. The repertoire includes around 25,000 clones, 88% of them detected once, and less than 9.5% sits in the top ten. Material: peripheral blood. These TCRs come from a woman in her forties or fifties with active COVID-19.

A single count supports this clone. The chain couples TRBV7-8 to TRBJ1-1; D is unresolved. There are 15 residues in the CDR3. The V gene's germline CDR1 is SGHVS and CDR2 FQNEAQ. Trimming stripped 5 bases from V and 0 bases from J, with 13 bases between. The CDR3 region is CASSPYPTMNTEAFF. CDR3 in DNA: TGTGCCAGCAGCCCCTATCCGACTATGAACACTGAAGCTTTCTTT. Drawing the rest from reference TRBV7-8 and TRBJ1-1, the complete variable domain is GAGVSQSPRYKVAKRGQDVALRCDPISGHVSLFWYQQALGQGPEFLTYFQNEAQLDKSGLPSDRFFAERPEGSVSTLKIQRTQQEDSAVYLCASSPYPTMNTEAFFGQGTRLTVV.

The chain combines TRBV28 with TRBJ2-7, with 10 bases lining up with TRBD2. CDR3 size: 15 residues. Unmatched junction bases numbered 7, after V lost 6 bases and J lost 2 bases. CDR1 MDHEN and CDR2 SYDVKM come from the germline V gene. This CDR3 reads CASRPTSGFAYEQYF. As DNA, the CDR3 is TGTGCCAGCAGGCCGACTAGCGGGTTCGCCTACGAGCAGTACTTC.

The gene calls are TRBV3-1 (or the pseudogene TRBV3-2) and TRBJ2-5; 9 bases are a match to TRBD2. Germline V gene lookup returns CDR1 LGHDT and CDR2 YNNKEL (reference sequence). The CDR3 length is 14 residues. With V trimmed by 4 bases and J by 13 bases, 13 bases remained unmatched. The CDR3 sequence is CASSPTTASGIGYF. Written as DNA, the CDR3 is TGTGCCAGCAGCCCCACGACTGCTAGCGGGATAGGGTACTTC.

The chain employs TRBV7-2 and TRBJ1-3; D remains ambiguous. Germline lookup yields CDR1 SGHTA and CDR2 FQGNSA. CDR3 length equals 16 residues. Trimming took 1 base from V and 0 from J, leaving 10 bases between them. Here the CDR3 DNA reads TGTGCCAGCAGCTTAGGATTAACAGTCTCTGGAAACACCATATATTTT. It translates to CASSLGLTVSGNTIYF.

The chain joins TRBV10-3 to TRBJ2-2, with D perhaps TRBD2 (5 bases). Trimming left V 5 bases short and J 1 base short, with 8 bases between. Germline CDR1 and CDR2: ENHRY and SYGVKD. The CDR3 loop spans 14 amino acids. CDR3 protein: CAISREVNTGELFF. CDR3 coding DNA: TGTGCCATCAGTCGGGAAGTGAACACCGGGGAGCTGTTTTTT.

The V gene is TRBV2, the J gene TRBJ2-2; D is ambiguous. The CDR3 spans 16 residues. Trimming took off 3 bases at V and 0 bases at J, with 11 bases between the two ends. Germline values: CDR1 SNHLY, CDR2 FYNNEI. The CDR3 sequence: CASSEGRLANTGELFF. The CDR3 coding sequence is TGTGCCAGCAGTGAGGGCAGGCTCGCGAACACCGGGGAGCTGTTTTTT.

V and J are TRBV9 and TRBJ1-2, with a tentative D call TRBD1 (5 bases). V was clipped by 0 bases and J by 1 base, with 7 bases between them. The CDR3 extends over 14 amino acids. Per the germline V gene, CDR1 is SGDLS and CDR2 is YYNGEE. The CDR3 nucleotides are TGTGCCAGCAGCGTAGATGACAGTAACTATGGCTACACCTTC. It codes for CASSVDDSNYGYTF. Using reference TRBV9 and TRBJ1-2 for the parts outside the CDR3, the full variable domain is DSGVTQTPKHLITATGQRVTLRCSPRSGDLSVYWYQQSLDQGLQFLIQYYNGEERAKGNILERFSAQQFPDLHSELNLSSLELGDSALYFCASSVDDSNYGYTFGSGTRLTVV.